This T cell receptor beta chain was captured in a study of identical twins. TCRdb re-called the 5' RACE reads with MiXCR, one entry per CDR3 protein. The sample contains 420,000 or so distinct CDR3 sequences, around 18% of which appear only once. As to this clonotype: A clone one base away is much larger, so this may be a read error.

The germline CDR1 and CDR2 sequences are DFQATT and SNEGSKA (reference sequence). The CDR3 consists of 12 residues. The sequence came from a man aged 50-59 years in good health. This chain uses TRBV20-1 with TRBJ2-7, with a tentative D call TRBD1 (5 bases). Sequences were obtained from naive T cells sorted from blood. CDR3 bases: TGCAGTGGTAGGGGCAGCTCCTACAAGCAGTACTTC. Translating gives CSGRGSSYKQYF.